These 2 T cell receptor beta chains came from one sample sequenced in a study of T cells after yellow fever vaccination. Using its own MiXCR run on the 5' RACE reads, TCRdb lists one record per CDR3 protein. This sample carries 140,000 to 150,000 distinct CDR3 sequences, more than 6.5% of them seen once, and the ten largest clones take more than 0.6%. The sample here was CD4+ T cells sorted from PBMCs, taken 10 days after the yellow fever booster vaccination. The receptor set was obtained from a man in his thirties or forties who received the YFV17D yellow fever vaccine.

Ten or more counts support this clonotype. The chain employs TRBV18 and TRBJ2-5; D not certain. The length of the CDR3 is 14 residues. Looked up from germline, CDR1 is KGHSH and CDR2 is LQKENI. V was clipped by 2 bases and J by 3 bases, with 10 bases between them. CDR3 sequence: CASSPRHTKETQYF. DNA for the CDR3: TGTGCCAGCTCACCAAGGCATACCAAAGAGACCCAGTACTTC. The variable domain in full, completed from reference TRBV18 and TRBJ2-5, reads NAGVMQNPRHLVRRRGQEARLRCSPMKGHSHVYWYRQLPEEGLKFMVYLQKENIIDESGMPKERFSAEFPKEGPSILRIQQVVRGDSAAYFCASSPRHTKETQYFGPGTRLLVL.

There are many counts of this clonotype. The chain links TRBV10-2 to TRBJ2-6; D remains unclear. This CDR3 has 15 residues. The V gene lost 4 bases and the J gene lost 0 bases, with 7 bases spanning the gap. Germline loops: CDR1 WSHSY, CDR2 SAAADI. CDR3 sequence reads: CASSVQTSGANVLTF. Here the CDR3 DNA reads TGCGCCAGCAGTGTACAGACCTCTGGGGCCAACGTCCTGACTTTC.